What follows are 27 T cell receptor beta chains derived from one specimen sequenced in a study of beta chain features in type 1 diabetes. Sequenced material consisted of expressed TCRB transcripts (all of the isolated RNA was reverse transcribed). The assay was immunoSEQ multiplex PCR, and TCRdb's table has in-frame clones only and misses some. This sample yields about 230,000 clones, of which over 8.5% are seen a single time; 0.03% to 0.04% belongs to the top ten. Sequencing was done on a sample of naive CD4+ T cells from blood. These receptors were collected from a woman younger than 35 in good health.

In this sample, this clone turned up a few times. The chain joins TRBV19 to TRBJ2-1, with D unresolved. Deletions cut 7 bases from V and 0 bases from J, with 13 bases between. Germline V lookup: CDR1 LNHDA, CDR2 SQIVND (reference sequence). The CDR3 consists of 15 residues. CDR3 DNA sequence: TGTGCCAGTACCGCCCTTTTTAGCTCCTACAATGAGCAGTTCTTC. Its translation is CASTALFSSYNEQFF.

V usage is TRBV30 and J usage is TRBJ1-6, with 9 bases identical to TRBD1. V lost 3 bases to trimming and J lost 7 bases; unmatched junction nucleotides: 1. This CDR3 is built from 13 residues. Germline V CDR1 and CDR2: GTSNPN, SVGIG (reference sequence). CDR3 region: CAWRGQGNSPLHF. The CDR3 DNA reads as TGTGCCTGGAGAGGACAGGGGAATTCACCCCTCCACTTT.

The chain joins TRBV11-3 to TRBJ2-7; TRBD2 aligns across 11 bases. CDR1 and CDR2 (germline): SGHNT, YENEEA. V gave up 3 bases and J gave up 2 bases; unmatched junction bases: 6. The CDR3 spans 16 residues. The CDR3 protein is CASSLGTSGGAYEQYF. CDR3 in DNA: TGTGCCAGCAGCTTGGGTACTAGCGGGGGAGCCTACGAGCAGTACTTC.

This clone was detected only a few times. The chain joins TRBV5-4 to TRBJ1-6; 8 bases agree with TRBD1. The germline CDR1 and CDR2 sequences are SGHNT and YYREEE (reference sequence). V gave up 4 bases and J gave up 7 bases; unmatched junction bases: 4. The CDR3 loop spans 14 amino acids. CDR3 in amino acids: CASSLRDRNSPLHF. CDR3 sequence (DNA): TGTGCCAGCAGCCTCCGGGACAGGAATTCACCCCTCCACTTT.

In regard to this clone: Other DNA sequences in this specimen translate into the identical CDR3. V usage is TRBV9 and J usage is TRBJ2-3; tentative D call: TRBD1 (5 bases). This CDR3 comprises 14 residues. Between the trimmed V and J ends, which lost 0 bases and 1 base, there was a span of 6 bases. Germline CDR1 SGDLS, CDR2 YYNGEE. CDR3 coding DNA: TGTGCCAGCAGCGTAGTAGGGGGCACAGATACGCAGTATTTT. It encodes CASSVVGGTDTQYF. Full variable domain (missing parts from reference TRBV9 and TRBJ2-3): DSGVTQTPKHLITATGQRVTLRCSPRSGDLSVYWYQQSLDQGLQFLIQYYNGEERAKGNILERFSAQQFPDLHSELNLSSLELGDSALYFCASSVVGGTDTQYFGPGTRLTVL.

This clone was observed a few times. V is TRBV30 and J is TRBJ1-2; 8 bases are a match to TRBD1. CDR1 and CDR2 (germline): GTSNPN, SVGIG (reference sequence). The length of the CDR3 is 15 residues. Losses at the gene ends were 0 bases for V and 1 base for J; bases not matched to a gene: 4. The CDR3 protein is CAWSVSGGDNYGYTF. CDR3 nucleotide sequence: TGTGCCTGGAGTGTATCAGGGGGCGATAACTATGGCTACACCTTC. The entire variable domain, with the rest obtained from reference TRBV30 and TRBJ1-2, is as follows: SQTIHQWPATLVQPVGSPLSLECTVEGTSNPNLYWYRQAAGRGLQLLFYSVGIGQISSEVPQNLSASRPQDRQFILSSKKLLLSDSGFYLCAWSVSGGDNYGYTFGSGTRLTVV.

The chain recombines TRBV7-2 with TRBJ1-2; D is perhaps TRBD1 (5 bases). This CDR3 is built from 13 residues. Per the germline V gene, CDR1 is SGHTA and CDR2 is FQGNSA. V was trimmed by 6 bases and J by 4 bases, leaving 12 bases between them. The CDR3 DNA is TGTGCCAGCAGTCAGGGTTTGGGCTATGGCTACACCTTC. It translates to CASSQGLGYGYTF.

This sequence joins TRBV5-4 and TRBJ1-3; a possible D gene is TRBD1 (5 bases). The ends were cut back, 1 base at V and 4 bases at J, with 6 bases in the middle. This CDR3 region has 13 residues. CDR1 SGHNT and CDR2 YYREEE come from the germline V gene (reference sequence). CDR3 sequence reads: CASSLKGGNTIYF. The CDR3 DNA is TGTGCCAGCAGCTTGAAGGGGGGAAACACCATATATTTT.

The table lists this clone with a few counts. The rearrangement uses TRBV7-9 and TRBJ2-7, with 10 bases matching TRBD2. This CDR3 has 16 residues. The V gene end was trimmed by 2 bases and the J gene end by 1 base; junction bases not matched to a gene: 5. The V gene's germline CDR1 is SEHNR and CDR2 FQNEAQ (reference sequence). The CDR3 coding sequence is TGTGCCAGCAGCTTAAGTCGGACTAGCGGATCCTACGAGCAGTACTTC. This gives the protein CASSLSRTSGSYEQYF.

This chain connects TRBV28 to TRBJ2-3; D gene ambiguous. V was clipped by 9 bases and J by 4 bases, with 17 bases between them. CDR1 MDHEN and CDR2 SYDVKM come from the germline V gene. The length of the CDR3 is 14 residues. DNA for the CDR3: TGTGCCAGTTCCCGGGTATTTGAAGCAGATACGCAGTATTTT. This sequence encodes CASSRVFEADTQYF.

This clone was recorded only once. The chain uses TRBV5-1 and TRBJ1-6, with unresolved D. Per germline, CDR1 SGHRS and CDR2 YFSETQ. This CDR3 has 15 residues. Trimming removed 7 bases at V and 6 bases at J, with 17 bases between. For the CDR3, the DNA is TGCGCCAGCTCCACCGGGCCGGGGTTTAATTCACCCCTCCACTTT. Its protein is CASSTGPGFNSPLHF.

The genes are TRBV18 and TRBJ2-3; D perhaps matches TRBD2 (5 bases). The CDR3 consists of 16 residues. CDR1 is KGHSH and CDR2 is LQKENI in the germline V gene. The V and J ends lost 3 bases and 0 bases respectively, with 13 bases between them. CDR3 coding DNA: TGTGCCAGCTCACCGAATACGGGATCTAGCACAGATACGCAGTATTTT. Translated: CASSPNTGSSTDTQYF. Complete variable domain (other parts from reference TRBV18 and TRBJ2-3): NAGVMQNPRHLVRRRGQEARLRCSPMKGHSHVYWYRQLPEEGLKFMVYLQKENIIDESGMPKERFSAEFPKEGPSILRIQQVVRGDSAAYFCASSPNTGSSTDTQYFGPGTRLTVL.

V is TRBV9 and J is TRBJ2-3, with D possibly TRBD2 on 6 matching bases. V was clipped by 1 base and J by 3 bases, with 6 bases between them. The CDR3 is 13 amino acids. The germline CDR1 and CDR2 sequences are SGDLS and YYNGEE. CDR3 sequence reads: CASSVRGTDTQYF. In DNA, the CDR3 is TGTGCCAGCAGCGTACGGGGGACAGATACGCAGTATTTT.

The chain couples TRBV5-1 to TRBJ1-1; 8 bases match TRBD1. The CDR3 is 15 residues long. Losses at the gene ends were 3 bases for V and 1 base for J; bases not matched to a gene: 5. The germline CDR1 and CDR2 sequences are SGHRS and YFSETQ. The CDR3 DNA follows: TGCGCCAGCAGCTCCTCCGGGACAGGGAACACTGAAGCTTTCTTT. Protein sequence: CASSSSGTGNTEAFF.

Only a few counts were recorded for this clone. The rearrangement uses TRBV18 and TRBJ2-1; D gene uncertain. This CDR3 region has 15 residues. Germline CDR1 and CDR2: KGHSH and LQKENI. Deletions cut 6 bases from V and 0 bases from J, with 12 bases between. The CDR3 region is CASSLSASSYNEQFF. The CDR3, as DNA: TGTGCCAGCTCGCTCAGCGCCAGCTCCTACAATGAGCAGTTCTTC.

Only a few counts were recorded for this clone. The rearrangement links TRBV13 to TRBJ2-3, with D uncertain. The CDR3 spans 13 residues. Trimming removed 4 bases at V and 0 bases at J, with 5 bases between. CDR1 is PRHDT, CDR2 FYEKMQ, per germline (reference sequence). CDR3 sequence (DNA): TGTGCCAGCAGCTCCACTAGCACAGATACGCAGTATTTT. Encoded protein: CASSSTSTDTQYF.

This sequence joins TRBV10-2 and TRBJ2-3, with TRBD2 identical over 10 bases. The V segment lost 5 bases and the J segment 1 base; nucleotides outside the gene matches: 3. This CDR3 region has 15 residues. The V gene's germline CDR1 is WSHSY and CDR2 SAAADI. The CDR3 sequence is CASSQREGGTDTQYF. In DNA form, the CDR3 reads TGCGCCAGCAGTCAGCGGGAGGGAGGCACAGATACGCAGTATTTT.

The J gene is TRBJ2-7, the V gene TRBV19; 9 bases line up with TRBD1. Germline V lookup: CDR1 LNHDA, CDR2 SQIVND (reference sequence). V lost 8 bases, J lost 3 bases, and 8 bases stayed unmatched. This CDR3 spans 14 amino acids. CDR3 nucleotide sequence: TGTGCCAGTCGACCTCCGGGACAGGGCTACGAGCAGTACTTC. It codes for CASRPPGQGYEQYF. The full variable domain, rest sourced from reference TRBV19 and TRBJ2-7, is DGGITQSPKYLFRKEGQNVTLSCEQNLNHDAMYWYRQDPGQGLRLIYYSQIVNDFQKGDIAEGYSVSREKKESFPLTVTSAQKNPTAFYLCASRPPGQGYEQYFGPGTRLTVT.

V gene TRBV6-1 combines with J gene TRBJ1-6; tentatively, D is TRBD1 (5 bases). This CDR3 region has 12 residues. Germline lookup yields CDR1 MNHNS and CDR2 SASEGT. V lost 8 bases, J lost 19 bases, and 21 bases lay in between. The CDR3 is CASGTPSGREHF. CDR3 nucleotide sequence: TGTGCCAGCGGGACTCCTTCTGGTCGGGAACACTTT.

The chain couples TRBV15 to TRBJ2-3, with 8 positions matching TRBD2. This CDR3 is built from 15 residues. The germline CDR1 and CDR2 sequences are LNHNV and YYDKDF (reference sequence). With V trimmed by 4 bases and J by 8 bases, 11 bases remained unmatched. The CDR3 nucleotides are TGTGCCACCAGCAAAGCGGGACTAGGGATGGGTACGCAGTATTTT. It translates to CATSKAGLGMGTQYF.

The J gene is TRBJ2-3, the V gene TRBV27, with 10 bases identical to TRBD2. The trim removed 4 bases at V and 1 base at J, leaving 2 bases unmatched. Looked up from germline, CDR1 is MNHEY and CDR2 is SMNVEV (reference sequence). This CDR3 has 15 residues. CDR3 sequence reads: CASSSSGRGTDTQYF. CDR3 DNA: TGTGCCAGCAGTTCCAGCGGGAGGGGCACAGATACGCAGTATTTT.

The chain links TRBV27 to TRBJ2-1; 8 nucleotides align to TRBD2. Germline V lookup: CDR1 MNHEY, CDR2 SMNVEV (reference sequence). V gave up 2 bases and J gave up 2 bases; unmatched junction bases: 2. The CDR3 runs to 15 residues. The CDR3 is CASSLDGGAYNEQFF. CDR3 sequence (DNA): TGTGCCAGCAGTTTAGACGGGGGGGCCTACAATGAGCAGTTCTTC.

This clone was found a few times. The chain carries TRBV18 and TRBJ1-1, with 9 bases fitting TRBD1. Germline V gives CDR1 KGHSH, CDR2 LQKENI. This CDR3 region has 15 residues. The V gene end was trimmed by 5 bases and the J gene end by 0 bases; junction bases not matched to a gene: 4. The CDR3 DNA reads TGTGCCAGCTCAGGACAGGGGTTTATGAACACTGAAGCTTTCTTT. This translates into CASSGQGFMNTEAFF.

In this sample, this clone turned up a few times. The rearrangement joins TRBV11-2 to TRBJ2-3; 10 positions match TRBD2. CDR3 size: 15 residues. Unmatched junction bases numbered 7, after V lost 6 bases and J lost 4 bases. Germline lookup yields CDR1 SGHAT and CDR2 FQNNGV. This CDR3 is CASRKREGGSDTQYF. In DNA form, the CDR3 reads TGTGCCAGCAGAAAGCGGGAGGGCGGATCAGATACGCAGTATTTT.

This clone was counted between two and nine times. The genes are TRBV7-8 and TRBJ1-2, with 7 bases aligning to TRBD1. This CDR3 contains 16 residues. The junction had 5 bases not matched to a gene; V was cut back by 0 bases and J by 1 base. In germline, CDR1 is SGHVS, CDR2 FQNEAQ. Here the CDR3 reads CASSLALTGHNYGYTF. The CDR3 DNA is TGTGCCAGCAGCTTAGCCTTGACAGGGCATAACTATGGCTACACCTTC.

This clone was seen only a few times. V gene TRBV29-1 combines with J gene TRBJ1-2; D might be TRBD1 (5 bases). The ends were cut back, 0 bases at V and 2 bases at J, with 10 bases in the middle. Germline V gene data show CDR1 as SQVTM and CDR2 as ANQGSEA. The CDR3 is made up of 14 amino acids. The CDR3: CSVEERGPNYGYTF. The CDR3 DNA reads as TGCAGCGTTGAAGAGCGGGGACCCAACTATGGCTACACCTTC.

J is TRBJ2-1 and V is TRBV9; 10 bases map to TRBD2. With V trimmed by 0 bases and J by 7 bases, 4 bases remained unmatched. From germline, CDR1 is SGDLS and CDR2 YYNGEE. This CDR3 comprises 15 residues. The CDR3 nucleotides are TGTGCCAGCAGCGTAGCGGGACTAGCGATTAATGAGCAGTTCTTC. This codes for CASSVAGLAINEQFF.